The sequence of this TCR beta chain was determined in a study of shared clonotypes between healthy human individuals. Study details: Three plates each covered CD4 naive and memory; CD8 naive two, CD8 memory one. Study-wide results and limits: Among donors, sharing of clonotypes was expected to be affected by sequencing depth. The study drew on few donors, limiting represented genetic and exposure-history diversity.

In germline, CDR1 is MGHDK, CDR2 SYGVNS. V was pared by 1 base and J by 7 bases, with 8 bases between. This CDR3 comprises 13 residues. As to this clone: Its specificity is not known.

Measured with immunoSEQ multiplex PCR; TCRdb has only the in-frame clones, and not every one. The sample holds roughly 2 million clones; about 94% are singletons and the top ten take around 0.13%. The chain recombines TRBV25-1 with TRBJ2-1; D perhaps matches TRBD1 (6 bases). Sequencing was carried out using naive CD4+ T cells sorted from blood. Subset in this sample: CD45RA+ positively selected. The TCR comes from a man younger than 35 in good health. Written as DNA, the CDR3 is TGTGCCAGCAGTGAATGGGGGCAGAATGAGCAGTTCTTC. Its translation is CASSEWGQNEQFF.